Each of the 10 T cell receptor beta chains below was sequenced from the same sample in a study of shared clonotypes between healthy human individuals. Generated by immunoSEQ multiplex PCR, the TCRdb table keeps only in-frame clones and is missing some. The data show roughly 2,300,000 clones, 80% to 95% seen once. Sequencing was done on a sample of naive CD4+ T cells from PBMCs. This sample's subset: CD45RA+ positively selected. The origin of the receptors is a man aged 18-30 years in good health. Some clones in this sample may be carry-over from other donors' samples.

The J gene is TRBJ2-1, the V gene TRBV2; the D gene is possibly TRBD2 (6 bases). In germline, CDR1 is SNHLY, CDR2 FYNNEI. Deletions cut 3 bases from V and 9 bases from J, with 9 bases between. This CDR3 region has 12 residues. CDR3 coding DNA: TGTGCCAGCAGTGACGGGAGTGTTGAGCAGTTCTTC. This gives the protein CASSDGSVEQFF.

The chain is built from TRBV28 and TRBJ2-1; D possibly corresponds to TRBD2 (5 bases). The V end was cut by 3 bases, the J end by 8 bases, with 17 bases between. Germline V CDR1 and CDR2: MDHEN, SYDVKM. The CDR3 runs 15 residues. Written as DNA, the CDR3 is TGTGCCAGCAGTTTCGTAGGACGGAGGCGGGATGAGCAGTTCTTC. Its protein is CASSFVGRRRDEQFF.

This clone was seen a single time. V gene TRBV4-2 combines with J gene TRBJ2-1; 11 nucleotides line up with TRBD2. J was trimmed by 7 bases and V by 1 base; bases with no gene match: 6. The CDR3 is 16 residues long. Looked up from germline, CDR1 is LGHNA and CDR2 is YNFKEQ. CDR3 protein: CASSQGSSGRVNEQFF. The CDR3 nucleotides are TGTGCCAGCAGCCAAGGGAGTAGCGGGAGGGTTAATGAGCAGTTCTTC.

This sequence joins TRBV9 and TRBJ1-2; no firm D call. Germline-derived CDR1 and CDR2 are SGDLS and YYNGEE. This CDR3 region has 13 residues. The V end was cut by 0 bases, the J end by 8 bases, with 11 bases between. The CDR3 nucleotides are TGTGCCAGCAGCGTAGTCGAGGTAGGCGGCTACACCTTC. The encoded protein is CASSVVEVGGYTF.

The chain employs TRBV7-2 and TRBJ1-2; 7 bases match TRBD1. The germline V gene has CDR1 SGHTA and CDR2 FQGNSA. The CDR3 totals 14 residues. The ends lost 5 bases at V and 4 bases at J; junction bases unmatched: 7. The CDR3 sequence is CASSPRGDSYGYTF. The CDR3 DNA follows: TGTGCCAGCAGCCCTAGGGGGGACAGCTATGGCTACACCTTC.

This clone was detected only once. The chain joins TRBV27 to TRBJ2-7, with TRBD2 identical over 11 bases. Germline V CDR1 and CDR2: MNHEY, SMNVEV (reference sequence). The CDR3 extends over 16 amino acids. Trimming at V came to 8 bases and at J to 3 bases, leaving 12 bases not matched to a gene. In DNA, the CDR3 is TGTGCCAGCGCACACGACCGACTAGCGGGGAACTACGAGCAGTACTTC. The encoded protein is CASAHDRLAGNYEQYF.

Comment on this clone: Additional DNA sequences in this sample encode the identical CDR3. The J gene is TRBJ2-1, the V gene TRBV11-2; weak D call: TRBD2 (5 bases). The CDR3 is 15 residues long. V dropped 1 base and J dropped 0 bases, with 7 bases sitting between them. Germline V gives CDR1 SGHAT, CDR2 FQNNGV. The CDR3 is CASSLAGSSYNEQFF. The CDR3 DNA follows: TGTGCCAGCAGCTTAGCGGGGAGCTCCTACAATGAGCAGTTCTTC.

V and J are TRBV6-1 and TRBJ2-3, with 10 bases that match TRBD2. The trim removed 6 bases at V and 4 bases at J, leaving 7 bases unmatched. From germline, CDR1 is MNHNS and CDR2 SASEGT. This CDR3 is 15 amino acids long. CDR3 nucleotides: TGTGCCAGCAGCCCCCTCCTAGCGGGAGCAGATACGCAGTATTTT. It translates to CASSPLLAGADTQYF.

As regards this clone: Within the sample, other DNA sequences also encode this same CDR3. The CDR3 loop reads CASSLQGRSGNTIYF. The CDR3 DNA is TGTGCCAGCAGCTTACAGGGACGGAGTGGAAACACCATATATTTT. The chain joins TRBV7-2 to TRBJ1-3; possible D gene TRBD1, 5 bases. This CDR3 spans 15 amino acids. Germline CDR1 reads SGHTA; CDR2 reads FQGNSA. The V end was cut by 2 bases, the J end by 3 bases, with 11 bases between.

A single count supports this clone. The chain carries TRBV5-1 and TRBJ2-1, with D hard to call. V lost 6 bases and J 6 bases, leaving 16 bases between the germline ends. The length of the CDR3 is 14 residues. Germline CDR1 reads SGHRS; CDR2 reads YFSETQ. The CDR3 coding sequence is TGCGCCAGCACTCCGACCCTAGATTTCAATGAGCAGTTCTTC. This gives the protein CASTPTLDFNEQFF.